The 22 T cell receptor beta chains presented below share a single source sample, sequenced in a study of OX40 agonist ivuxolimab in advanced cancers. Clones were sequenced by immunoSEQ multiplex PCR, and TCRdb holds only the in-frame ones, with some missing. There are fewer than 95,000 clones in the sample; roughly 85% occur only once, and about 0.6% lies in the top ten. The sample consisted of CD4+ or CD8+ T cells sorted from blood, taken in a trial of the OX40 agonist ivuxolimab. The receptors were sampled from an adult with an advanced solid tumor such as melanoma, head and neck, liver or kidney cancer.

The chain carries TRBV10-3 and TRBJ1-1, with a tentative D call TRBD1 (5 bases). V was trimmed by 0 bases and J by 4 bases, leaving 9 bases between them. Germline values: CDR1 ENHRY, CDR2 SYGVKD. The CDR3 has 14 residues. CDR3 amino acids: CAISESGGATEAFF. CDR3 coding DNA: TGTGCCATCAGTGAGTCCGGAGGGGCCACTGAAGCTTTCTTT.

The chain carries TRBV2 and TRBJ1-6; 12 positions agree with TRBD1. The CDR3 loop spans 18 amino acids. Germline lookup yields CDR1 SNHLY and CDR2 FYNNEI. The ends lost 7 bases at V and 7 bases at J; junction bases unmatched: 14. CDR3 DNA: TGTGCCAGCACAACCGGGACAGGGGGCGCGATGGTGAATTCACCCCTCCACTTT. It specifies CASTTGTGGAMVNSPLHF.

CDR3 bases: TGTGCCAGCACCCAGACAGGCAATCAGCCCCAGCATTTT. Residues: CASTQTGNQPQHF. V is TRBV7-9 and J is TRBJ1-5; tentatively, D is TRBD1 (5 bases). This CDR3 is 13 amino acids long. The V and J ends lost 7 bases and 2 bases respectively, with 9 bases between them. CDR1 and CDR2 from the germline V gene are SEHNR and FQNEAQ (reference sequence). Full variable domain (missing parts from reference TRBV7-9 and TRBJ1-5): DTGVSQNPRHKITKRGQNVTFRCDPISEHNRLYWYRQTLGQGPEFLTYFQNEAQLEKSRLLSDRFSAERPKGSFSTLEIQRTEQGDSAMYLCASTQTGNQPQHFGDGTRLSIL.

In this sample, this clone turned up once. This chain connects TRBV13 to TRBJ2-7, with D tentatively TRBD2 (7 bases). In germline, CDR1 is PRHDT, CDR2 FYEKMQ (reference sequence). V was cut by 2 bases and J by 6 bases, with 11 bases left in between. The CDR3 has 13 amino acids. The CDR3 sequence: CASSLNREGEQYF. The CDR3 coding sequence is TGTGCCAGCAGCTTAAACAGGGAGGGCGAGCAGTACTTC.

The chain carries TRBV2 and TRBJ2-1; D possibly corresponds to TRBD1 (5 bases). The germline V and J ends were trimmed by 3 bases and 2 bases, with 14 bases remaining between them. Germline V gives CDR1 SNHLY, CDR2 FYNNEI. The CDR3 spans 16 residues. The chain's CDR3 is CASSEDIQTTYNEQFF. The CDR3, as DNA: TGTGCCAGCAGTGAGGACATCCAGACGACCTACAATGAGCAGTTCTTC.

The table lists this clone with a count of one. V usage is TRBV2 and J usage is TRBJ1-4, with D maybe TRBD1 (5 bases). V lost 7 bases and J 1 base, leaving 13 bases between the germline ends. Germline V gene lookup returns CDR1 SNHLY and CDR2 FYNNEI. The CDR3 has 15 residues. The CDR3 region has the DNA TGTGCCAGCACCCAGGAGGGGAGAACTAATGAAAAACTGTTTTTT. Its protein is CASTQEGRTNEKLFF.

In DNA form, the CDR3 reads TGTGCCAGCACTCCCGGATACGGACGGGGGGGCTACACCTTC. Encoded protein: CASTPGYGRGGYTF. This sequence joins TRBV2 and TRBJ1-2; the D gene is possibly TRBD1 (5 bases). Germline assignment: CDR1 SNHLY and CDR2 FYNNEI. V was clipped by 7 bases and J by 8 bases, with 20 bases between them. CDR3 size: 14 residues. Complete variable domain (other parts from reference TRBV2 and TRBJ1-2): EPEVTQTPSHQVTQMGQEVILRCVPISNHLYFYWYRQILGQKVEFLVSFYNNEISEKSEIFDDQFSVERPDGSNFTLKIRSTKLEDSAMYFCASTPGYGRGGYTFGSGTRLTVV.

This clone was recorded only once. This chain links TRBV19 with TRBJ1-1; D may be TRBD1 (5 bases). This CDR3 has 15 amino acids. Germline V gene data show CDR1 as LNHDA and CDR2 as SQIVND (reference sequence). Trimming removed 6 bases at V and 5 bases at J, with 19 bases between. The CDR3 loop reads CASSDEGRGGTEAFF. DNA of the CDR3: TGTGCCAGTAGCGATGAGGGAAGGGGAGGGACTGAAGCTTTCTTT.

The V gene is TRBV6-5, the J gene TRBJ2-7, with 9 bases aligning to TRBD1. Germline trimming cut 8 bases from V and 6 bases from J; bases unmatched to any gene: 8. Germline values: CDR1 MNHEY, CDR2 SVGAGI. The CDR3 totals 13 residues. The CDR3 region has the DNA TGTGCCAGCTTCCGGGACAGGGAATCCGAGCAGTACTTC. It is translated as CASFRDRESEQYF.

The chain carries TRBV28 and TRBJ2-7; a possible D gene is TRBD1 (6 bases). Trimming took 10 bases from V and 6 from J, leaving 10 bases between them. The CDR3 runs to 10 residues. Germline-derived CDR1 and CDR2 are MDHEN and SYDVKM. CDR3 sequence (DNA): TGTGCCATCGCAGGGGTCGAGCAGTACTTC. Its protein is CAIAGVEQYF.

The chain combines TRBV2 with TRBJ1-5; D is undetermined. Deletions cut 5 bases from V and 6 bases from J, with 20 bases between. Germline CDR1 SNHLY, CDR2 FYNNEI. This CDR3 contains 16 residues. This chain's CDR3 is CASSSHPLPFGQPQHF. CDR3 DNA: TGTGCCAGCAGTTCTCACCCGCTCCCCTTTGGTCAGCCCCAGCATTTT.

CDR3 nucleotides: TGTGCCAGCGGGATGGGGTCACAGCCCCAGCATTTT. Encoded protein: CASGMGSQPQHF. This chain connects TRBV6-5 to TRBJ1-5; D not resolved. The CDR3 contains 12 residues. Trimming took 8 bases from V and 7 from J, leaving 12 bases between them. The germline V gene has CDR1 MNHEY and CDR2 SVGAGI.

V gene TRBV4-3 combines with J gene TRBJ1-1, with 10 bases that match TRBD1. The CDR3 has 14 amino acids. Looked up from germline, CDR1 is LGHNA and CDR2 is YSLEER. V was pared by 4 bases and J by 1 base, with 0 bases of the junction left unmatched. The CDR3 nucleotides are TGCGCCAGCAGCCGGGACAGGGGGAACACTGAAGCTTTCTTT. Its protein product is CASSRDRGNTEAFF.

The rearrangement links TRBV7-2 to TRBJ2-2; TRBD2 matches 9 bases. The CDR3 has 16 residues. The ends lost 1 base at V and 4 bases at J; junction bases unmatched: 4. CDR1 and CDR2 from the germline V gene are SGHTA and FQGNSA. This CDR3 is CASSLVAGGPTGELFF. DNA of the CDR3: TGTGCCAGCAGCTTAGTTGCGGGGGGGCCCACCGGGGAGCTGTTTTTT. The variable domain in full, with the rest retrieved from reference TRBV7-2 and TRBJ2-2, is GAGVSQSPSNKVTEKGKDVELRCDPISGHTALYWYRQSLGQGLEFLIYFQGNSAPDKSGLPSDRFSAERTGGSVSTLTIQRTQQEDSAVYLCASSLVAGGPTGELFFGEGSRLTVL.

The CDR3 protein is CASSLAGKGDTQYF. CDR3 bases: TGTGCCAGCAGCTTAGCTGGAAAGGGAGATACGCAGTATTTT. This sequence joins TRBV7-9 and TRBJ2-3; D is uncertain. Germline CDR1 reads SEHNR; CDR2 reads FQNEAQ (reference sequence). Trimming left V 0 bases short and J 5 bases short, with 9 bases between. The CDR3 has 14 amino acids.

This clone was observed a few times. V gene TRBV2 combines with J gene TRBJ2-6, with TRBD1 identical over 9 bases. This CDR3 spans 14 amino acids. Germline V gene data show CDR1 as SNHLY and CDR2 as FYNNEI. After removal of 6 bases from V and 14 bases from J, the junction contained 11 bases not matched to a gene. The CDR3 sequence: CASRARTGDVILTF. The CDR3 region has the DNA TGTGCCAGCAGGGCCCGGACAGGGGACGTCATCCTGACTTTC.

The CDR3 reads CASRGRLLTSQHF. CDR3 nucleotides: TGTGCCAGTAGAGGGAGACTCCTAACCTCCCAGCATTTT. V usage is TRBV19 and J usage is TRBJ1-5, with D unclear. Between the trimmed V and J ends, which lost 6 bases and 11 bases, there was a span of 17 bases. CDR1 is LNHDA and CDR2 is SQIVND in the germline V gene (reference sequence). CDR3 length: 13 amino acids.

This chain connects TRBV7-2 to TRBJ2-1, with D maybe TRBD1 (6 bases). CDR3 size: 16 residues. CDR1 SGHTA and CDR2 FQGNSA come from the germline V gene. Trimming took off 5 bases at V and 3 bases at J, with 17 bases between the two ends. The CDR3, as DNA: TGTGCCAGCAGCGAGGGGGTTGGGCCGGGCTACAATGAGCAGTTCTTC. Its translation: CASSEGVGPGYNEQFF.

This chain joins TRBV18 and TRBJ2-7; TRBD1 matches at 9 bases. The CDR3 is 16 residues long. Per germline, CDR1 KGHSH and CDR2 LQKENI. Unmatched junction bases numbered 4, after V lost 1 base and J lost 0 bases. CDR3 region: CASSPLTGGFSYEQYF. CDR3 nucleotide sequence: TGTGCCAGCTCACCACTCACAGGGGGCTTCTCCTACGAGCAGTACTTC.

This clone has only one observation. This chain connects TRBV6-5 to TRBJ1-5, with a weak D call TRBD1 (6 bases). Trimming cost V 2 bases and J 6 bases, with 14 bases left between them. The CDR3 sequence is 15 residues long. Germline-derived CDR1 and CDR2 are MNHEY and SVGAGI. The CDR3 DNA follows: TGTGCCAGCAGTTACAACGGTCAGGGGAGTCAGCCCCAGCATTTT. Encoded protein: CASSYNGQGSQPQHF.

The sample holds one count of this clone. The gene calls are TRBV4-2 and TRBJ2-7; D tentatively fits TRBD1 or TRBD2 (5 bases each). The CDR3 loop spans 17 amino acids. Germline V gives CDR1 LGHNA, CDR2 YNFKEQ. Trimming removed 1 base from V and 6 bases from J, with 22 bases in between. CDR3 sequence (DNA): TGTGCCAGCAGCCAAGTAACACGCGGGCTGCTGAGGGGCGAGCAGTACTTC. It translates to CASSQVTRGLLRGEQYF.

This clone was recorded once. The V gene is TRBV7-3, the J gene TRBJ2-4; D unclear. In germline, CDR1 is SGHTA, CDR2 FQGTGA. V lost 2 bases, J lost 2 bases, and 10 bases lay in between. The CDR3 contains 15 residues. The CDR3, as DNA: TGTGCCAGCAGCTTAGATCAGTCAACCAAAAACATTCAGTACTTC. It encodes CASSLDQSTKNIQYF. Full variable domain (remainder filled in from reference TRBV7-3 and TRBJ2-4): GAGVSQTPSNKVTEKGKYVELRCDPISGHTALYWYRQSLGQGPEFLIYFQGTGAADDSGLPNDRFFAVRPEGSVSTLKIQRTERGDSAVYLCASSLDQSTKNIQYFGAGTRLSVL.